A single sample gave rise to the 17 T cell receptor beta chains below, sequenced in a study of cytomegalovirus exposure and HLA in healthy donors. This table comes from immunoSEQ multiplex PCR, and its TCRdb copy is limited to in-frame clones, with some not included. There are roughly 82,000 clones in the sample; 90% to 95% occur only once, and about 0.7% lies in the top ten. Sequenced material: PBMCs. These TCRs come from a man between 18 and 35 years old in good health and CMV-seronegative.

The J gene is TRBJ1-3, the V gene TRBV6-5; D call uncertain. V was clipped by 0 bases and J by 2 bases, with 11 bases between them. Germline loops: CDR1 MNHEY, CDR2 SVGAGI. The CDR3 runs to 16 residues. CDR3 bases: TGTGCCAGCAGTTACTCGTCTATTACGCCTGGAAACACCATATATTTT. It codes for CASSYSSITPGNTIYF.

This rearrangement joins TRBV29-1 to TRBJ2-5, with D possibly matching TRBD1 (5 bases). Germline-derived CDR1 and CDR2 are SQVTM and ANQGSEA. CDR3 length: 13 amino acids. V was pared by 4 bases and J by 5 bases, with 14 bases between. The CDR3 loop reads CSVVTQGWETQYF. CDR3 coding DNA: TGCAGCGTTGTGACCCAGGGTTGGGAGACCCAGTACTTC.

V usage is TRBV28 and J usage is TRBJ1-1; D is uncertain. Deletions cut 5 bases from V and 2 bases from J, with 6 bases between. There are 12 residues in the CDR3. The germline V gene has CDR1 MDHEN and CDR2 SYDVKM. The CDR3 DNA sequence: TGTGCCAGCAGTCGACTCAACACTGAAGCTTTCTTT. As protein: CASSRLNTEAFF.

The gene calls are TRBV19 and TRBJ2-1; 11 bases line up with TRBD2. J lost 7 bases, V lost 3 bases, and 8 bases had no gene match. The CDR3 is 16 amino acids. Looked up from germline, CDR1 is LNHDA and CDR2 is SQIVND (reference sequence). CDR3 in DNA: TGTGCCAGTAGTATGGACCTAGCGGGAGGTGGGAATGAGCAGTTCTTC. This sequence encodes CASSMDLAGGGNEQFF. Combining the CDR3 with reference TRBV19 and TRBJ2-1 gives the whole variable domain DGGITQSPKYLFRKEGQNVTLSCEQNLNHDAMYWYRQDPGQGLRLIYYSQIVNDFQKGDIAEGYSVSREKKESFPLTVTSAQKNPTAFYLCASSMDLAGGGNEQFFGPGTRLTVL.

The V call is TRBV7-8, the J call TRBJ1-3, with D maybe TRBD1 (5 bases). Germline lookup yields CDR1 SGHVS and CDR2 FQNEAQ. There are 15 residues in the CDR3. With 1 base removed from V and 4 bases from J, the gap between germline ends came to 11 bases. The CDR3 loop reads CASSLDRIPGNTIYF. Here the CDR3 DNA reads TGTGCCAGCAGCTTAGACAGGATTCCGGGAAACACCATATATTTT.

This chain connects TRBV9 to TRBJ2-1; D call uncertain. Between the trimmed V and J ends, which lost 1 base and 10 bases, there was a span of 15 bases. The CDR3 consists of 14 residues. CDR1 is SGDLS and CDR2 is YYNGEE in the germline V gene. CDR3: CASSVSPQVEEQFF. The CDR3 region has the DNA TGTGCCAGCAGCGTATCCCCCCAAGTAGAGGAGCAGTTCTTC.

This rearrangement joins TRBV16 to TRBJ1-1; no reliable D call. Trimming removed 5 bases at V and 11 bases at J, with 18 bases between. There are 13 residues in the CDR3. Per the germline V gene, CDR1 is KGHSY and CDR2 is FQNENV. The CDR3 loop is CASSNYSELRAFF. CDR3 nucleotides: TGTGCCAGCAGCAATTACAGTGAGTTGCGTGCTTTCTTT.

V is TRBV25-1 and J is TRBJ2-5; D gene unclear. The CDR3 totals 14 residues. The germline V gene has CDR1 MGHDK and CDR2 SYGVNS. V was cut by 1 base and J by 3 bases, with 9 bases left in between. In DNA form, the CDR3 reads TGTGCCAGCAGTGAATCCGGTTCGAAAGAGACCCAGTACTTC. It codes for CASSESGSKETQYF.

V usage is TRBV4-1 and J usage is TRBJ2-3; 8 nucleotides agree with TRBD2. Germline-derived CDR1 and CDR2 are MGHRA and YSYEKL. The V and J ends lost 7 bases and 4 bases, in that order; junction bases with no gene match: 13. The CDR3 consists of 16 residues. The DNA of the CDR3 is TGCGCCAGCACCCCCCGCGGGGGGCTCACACCAGATACGCAGTATTTT. It translates to CASTPRGGLTPDTQYF.

This chain's CDR3 is CASSQDPGLAVQETQYF. CDR3 bases: TGCGCCAGCAGCCAAGATCCGGGACTAGCGGTTCAAGAGACCCAGTACTTC. The chain carries TRBV4-1 and TRBJ2-5; 11 bases are a match to TRBD2. CDR3 length equals 17 residues. V lost 0 bases and J lost 2; bases outside the gene matches: 5. Germline CDR1 and CDR2: MGHRA and YSYEKL.

CDR3 in amino acids: CASSLSYGRGQPQHF. The CDR3 nucleotides are TGTGCCAGCAGCTTATCATACGGCCGAGGTCAGCCCCAGCATTTT. The chain has TRBV7-8 and TRBJ1-5; D gene unclear. V was shortened by 2 bases and J by 6 bases, with 14 bases between the two germline ends. CDR1 SGHVS and CDR2 FQNEAQ come from the germline V gene. The CDR3 length is 15 residues.

In nucleotides, the CDR3 is TGTGCCATCAGGCAGGGGGACAGAGGTAATTCACCCCTCCACTTT. Translated, it gives CAIRQGDRGNSPLHF. The chain uses TRBV10-3 and TRBJ1-6, with 7 bases identical to TRBD1. After removal of 6 bases from V and 6 bases from J, the junction contained 8 bases not matched to a gene. CDR3 length: 15 amino acids. Looked up from germline, CDR1 is ENHRY and CDR2 is SYGVKD.

This chain uses TRBV7-9 with TRBJ2-3; 7 nucleotides line up with TRBD1. Germline assignment: CDR1 SEHNR and CDR2 FQNEAQ (reference sequence). V shed 5 bases, J shed 1 base, and the junction held 6 bases outside the gene matches. The CDR3 extends over 15 amino acids. The CDR3 coding sequence is TGTGCCAGCAGCCTCAGGGGGACGGGCACAGATACGCAGTATTTT. Its translation is CASSLRGTGTDTQYF. The variable domain in full, with the rest retrieved from reference TRBV7-9 and TRBJ2-3, is DTGVSQNPRHKITKRGQNVTFRCDPISEHNRLYWYRQTLGQGPEFLTYFQNEAQLEKSRLLSDRFSAERPKGSFSTLEIQRTEQGDSAMYLCASSLRGTGTDTQYFGPGTRLTVL.

The chain links TRBV5-4 to TRBJ2-7, with 8 bases identical to TRBD1. The CDR3 is 15 residues long. The junction had 5 bases not matched to a gene; V was cut back by 1 base and J by 2 bases. Germline lookup yields CDR1 SGHNT and CDR2 YYREEE (reference sequence). CDR3 sequence reads: CASSLIGTGPYEQYF. The CDR3 region has the DNA TGTGCCAGCAGCTTGATCGGGACAGGACCCTACGAGCAGTACTTC.

V gene TRBV5-6 combines with J gene TRBJ1-2; TRBD1 agrees at 7 bases. The germline V gene encodes CDR1 SGHDT and CDR2 YYEEEE. This CDR3 contains 14 residues. Trimming at V came to 4 bases and at J to 7 bases, leaving 10 bases not matched to a gene. CDR3: CASSPTGQESGYTF. CDR3 DNA sequence: TGTGCCAGCAGCCCGACCGGACAGGAATCTGGCTACACCTTC.

This chain links TRBV21-1 with TRBJ2-7; TRBD2, the D gene given by the table, was not confirmed from the DNA. TRBV21-1 is tagged as a pseudogene. CDR3 length: 12 residues. The chain's CDR3 is CASSLPSHEQYF. Here the CDR3 DNA reads TGTGCCAGCAGCCTCCCTAGCCACGAGCAGTACTTC.

CDR3 DNA sequence: TGTGCCAGCCAGGTGACCGACGCAGATACGCAGTATTTT. As protein: CASQVTDADTQYF. The chain employs TRBV6-6 and TRBJ2-3; no clear D. The CDR3 loop spans 13 amino acids. In germline, CDR1 is MNHNY, CDR2 SVGAGI (reference sequence). The ends were cut back, 8 bases at V and 4 bases at J, with 13 bases in the middle.